What follows is one T cell receptor (beta chain) and its context. Antigen: not known. The isolated RNA, all of it, was reverse transcribed, so expressed TCRB transcripts were what got sequenced. Assay: immunoSEQ multiplex PCR; the TCRdb copy retains only in-frame clones and omits some. The table lists under 850,000 clones, 10% to 15% of them singletons. The data were obtained in a study of beta chain features in type 1 diabetes. Study-wide results and caveats: Shorter TCRB CDR3s, moderately but significantly so, marked every one of the four CD4+ subsets in Type 1 diabetes patients.

CDR1 is MNHEY and CDR2 is SMNVEV in the germline V gene (reference sequence). This CDR3 region has 14 residues. V trimming: 6 bases; J trimming: 5 bases; junction bases outside the gene matches: 8. This TCR was recovered from a man between 18 and 35 years old with type 1 diabetes. Sequencing was carried out using naive CD4+ T cells from blood. This chain joins TRBV27 and TRBJ2-7; 9 nucleotides align to TRBD1. CDR3 in DNA: TGTGCCAGCAGCCGGGGGACAGGGATCCACGAGCAGTACTTC. Translation gives CASSRGTGIHEQYF.